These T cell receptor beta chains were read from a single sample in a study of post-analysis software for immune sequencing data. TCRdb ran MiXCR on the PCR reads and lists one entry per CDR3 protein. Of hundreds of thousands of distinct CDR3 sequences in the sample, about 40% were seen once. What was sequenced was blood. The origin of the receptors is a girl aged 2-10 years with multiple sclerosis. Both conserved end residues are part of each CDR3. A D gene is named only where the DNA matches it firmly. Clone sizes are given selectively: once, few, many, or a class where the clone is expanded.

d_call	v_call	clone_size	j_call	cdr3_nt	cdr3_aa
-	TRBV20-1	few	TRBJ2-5	TGCAGTGCTAGGATCGGGCCAGCCCAAGGAGAGACCCAGTACTTC	CSARIGPAQGETQYF
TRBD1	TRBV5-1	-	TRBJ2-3	TGCGCCAGCAGCTTTACCTCCGGGACAGCCATAAACACAGATACGCAGTATTTT	CASSFTSGTAINTDTQYF
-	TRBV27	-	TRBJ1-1	TGTGCCACCCATAGCCTTTACTACACTGAAGCTTTCTTT	CATHSLYYTEAFF
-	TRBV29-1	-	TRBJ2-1	TGCAGCGTTGAGGCTCCGACCTACAATGAGCAGTTCTTC	CSVEAPTYNEQFF
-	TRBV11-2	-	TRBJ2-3	TGTGCCAGCAGGCTGGGGGTTTTCACAGATACGCAGTATTTT	CASRLGVFTDTQYF
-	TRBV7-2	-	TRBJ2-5	TGTGCCAGCAGCTTAAGTCAGCTAGAGACCCAGTACTTC	CASSLSQLETQYF
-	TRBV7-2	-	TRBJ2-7	TGTGCCAGCAGCTTAGCGGGGCACGAGCAGTACTTC	CASSLAGHEQYF
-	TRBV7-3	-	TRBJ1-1	TGTGCCAGCAGCTTAACTCCTACAGGGAGCACTGAAGCTTTCTTT	CASSLTPTGSTEAFF
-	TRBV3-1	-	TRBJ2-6	TGTGCCAGCAGCCAAGATAGTTACGTCTCTGGGGCCAACGTCCTGACTTTC	CASSQDSYVSGANVLTF
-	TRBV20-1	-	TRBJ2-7	TGCAGTGCTAGGATGGCGGAAAGCTCCTACAATGAGCAGTACTTC	CSARMAESSYNEQYF
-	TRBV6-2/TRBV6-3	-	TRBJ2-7	TGTGCCAGCAGACGGTTATCGAGCTCCTACGAGCAGTACTTC	CASRRLSSSYEQYF
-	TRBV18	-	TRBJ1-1	TGTGCCAGCTCACCAGTCGGGGCCCCGGTGAACACTGAAGCTTTCTTT	CASSPVGAPVNTEAFF
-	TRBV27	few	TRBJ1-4	TGTGCCAGCAGTCCCCGGCCGTGGCACTCTAATGAAAAACTGTTTTTT	CASSPRPWHSNEKLFF
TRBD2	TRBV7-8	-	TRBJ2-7	TGTGCCAGCAGCTTAAGTTTCGGGACTAGCGGGAGCTCCTACGAGCAGTACTTC	CASSLSFGTSGSSYEQYF
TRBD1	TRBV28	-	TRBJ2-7	TGTGCCAGCAGATCGTGGACCGGGACAGGGGACCGCTACGAGCAGTACTTC	CASRSWTGTGDRYEQYF
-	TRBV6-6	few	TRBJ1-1	TGTGCCAGCAGTTACCTAGAGGCGAGGGCTGAAGCTTTCTTT	CASSYLEARAEAFF
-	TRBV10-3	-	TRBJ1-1	TGTGCCATCACCCCCAACCGACGCCAACAGGGATCTCCTGAAGCTTTCTTT	CAITPNRRQQGSPEAFF
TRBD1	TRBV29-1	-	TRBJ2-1	TGCAGCGGATTGACAGGGTTCTACAATGAGCAGTTCTTC	CSGLTGFYNEQFF
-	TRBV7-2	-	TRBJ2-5	TGTGCCAGCAGCTTCCACCGGGCAGTCTCCCACGAACAGTACTTC	CASSFHRAVSHEQYF
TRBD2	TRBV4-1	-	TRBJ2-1	TGCGCCAGCAGCCAAGAAGGACTAGCGGGGGGGCCGAGCTCCTACAATGAGCAGTTCTTC	CASSQEGLAGGPSSYNEQFF
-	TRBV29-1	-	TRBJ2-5	TGCAGCGACCTCATGGGCAGGGGAGGACAAGAGACCCAGTACTTC	CSDLMGRGGQETQYF
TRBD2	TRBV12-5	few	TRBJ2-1	TGTGCTAGTGGGCTGACTAGCGGGAATATTAATGAGCAGTTCTTC	CASGLTSGNINEQFF
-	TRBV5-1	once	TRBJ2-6	TGCGCCAGCAGATTGGGGCCCCTCTACACACCCAGGGGGGCCAACGTCCTGACTTTC	CASRLGPLYTPRGANVLTF
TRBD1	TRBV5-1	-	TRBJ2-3	TGCGCCAGCAGCCGGACAGGGGAAGATACGCAGTATTTT	CASSRTGEDTQYF
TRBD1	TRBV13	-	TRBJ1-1	TGTGCCAGCAGCTTGGGGGACAGACTCGAAGCTTTCTTT	CASSLGDRLEAFF
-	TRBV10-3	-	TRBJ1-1	TGTGCCATCAGTGAGTCGAGGAACACTGAAGCTTTCTTT	CAISESRNTEAFF
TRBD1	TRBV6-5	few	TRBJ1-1	TGTGCCAGCAGTTACGGGACAGGAGCTGAAGCTTTCTTT	CASSYGTGAEAFF
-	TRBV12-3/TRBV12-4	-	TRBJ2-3	TGTGCCAGCAGTTTAGCAGGGGTAGGCACAGATACGCAGTATTTT	CASSLAGVGTDTQYF
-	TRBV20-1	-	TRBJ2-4	TGCAGTGCTGGCCCCTCGGGGCGCGAGAACATTCAGTACTTC	CSAGPSGRENIQYF
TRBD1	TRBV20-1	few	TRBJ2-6	TGCAGTGCTCGGGACAGAACTCTCTCTGGGGCCAACGTCCTGACTTTC	CSARDRTLSGANVLTF
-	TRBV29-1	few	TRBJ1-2	TGCAGCGTTGAAGAGACGTGGTCAGTCCCTAACTATGGCTACACCTTC	CSVEETWSVPNYGYTF
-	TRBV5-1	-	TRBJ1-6	TGCGCCAGCAGCTTGGTCGGACAGATGACCTATAATTCACCCCTCCACTTT	CASSLVGQMTYNSPLHF
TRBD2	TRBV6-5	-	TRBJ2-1	TGTGCCAGCAGTTACGGCGGGAGGGCCTTCGATAAGCAGTTCTTC	CASSYGGRAFDKQFF
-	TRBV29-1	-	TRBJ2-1	TGCAGCGTTGTCCACGGACAGGGCTGCGGGGGGCAGTTCTTC	CSVVHGQGCGGQFF
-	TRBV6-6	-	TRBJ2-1	TGTGCCAGCAGTTACGGGGAGTTGGGGGAGCAGTTCTTC	CASSYGELGEQFF
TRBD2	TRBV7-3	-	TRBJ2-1	TGTGCCAGCAGCTTAGCTGGGACTAGCGTTTTCTACAATGAGCAGTTCTTC	CASSLAGTSVFYNEQFF
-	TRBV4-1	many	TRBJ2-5	TGCGCCAGCAGCCAAGATAGGACCCAAGAGACCCAGTACTTC	CASSQDRTQETQYF
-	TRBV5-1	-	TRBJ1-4	TGCGCCAGCTCGCTAGGGACTAATGAAAAACTGTTTTTT	CASSLGTNEKLFF
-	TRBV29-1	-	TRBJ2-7	TGCAGCGTTCGGGGTCTCTATTCAGGAGAGCAGTACTTC	CSVRGLYSGEQYF
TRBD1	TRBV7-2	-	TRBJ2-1	TGTGCCAGCAGCCTGACAGGGGGCAACAATGAGCAGTTCTTC	CASSLTGGNNEQFF
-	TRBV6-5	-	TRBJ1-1	TGTGCCAGCAGTTACCAGGGGATGAACACTGAAGCTTTCTTT	CASSYQGMNTEAFF
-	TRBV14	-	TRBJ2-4	TGTGCCAGCAGCCAAGGGTGGGGGTTAAACATTCAGTACTTC	CASSQGWGLNIQYF
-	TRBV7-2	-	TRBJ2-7	TGTGCCGGCAAGACGGCGACAGGATCATCCTACGAGCAGTACTTC	CAGKTATGSSYEQYF
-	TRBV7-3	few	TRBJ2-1	TGTGCCAGCAGCTTTCCGGGACCCCACAATGAGCAGTTCTTC	CASSFPGPHNEQFF
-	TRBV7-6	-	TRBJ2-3	TGTGCCAGCAGCTCGTTTACCCGGGACCTAACAGATACGCAGTATTTT	CASSSFTRDLTDTQYF
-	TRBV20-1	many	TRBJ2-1	TGCAGTGCTAGGAGATTAACCTACAATGAGCAGTTCTTC	CSARRLTYNEQFF
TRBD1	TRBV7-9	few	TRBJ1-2	TGTGCCAGCAGCCCTGGACAGGGGGAGGGTGGCTACACCTTC	CASSPGQGEGGYTF
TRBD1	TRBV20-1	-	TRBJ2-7	TGTAGTGCTAGAAAGGGACAGAGCTCCTACGAGCAGTACTTC	CSARKGQSSYEQYF
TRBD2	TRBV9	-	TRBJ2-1	TGTGCCAGCAGCGTATGGACTAGCGGGAGGAGAGATGAGCAGTTCTTC	CASSVWTSGRRDEQFF
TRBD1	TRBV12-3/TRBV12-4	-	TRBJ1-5	TGTGCCAGCAGTTTGCCGGGACAGGGGTATCAGCCCCAGCATTTT	CASSLPGQGYQPQHF
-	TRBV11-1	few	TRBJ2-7	TGTGCCAGCAGCTTAGGACGAAGCACAACCTACGAGCAGTACTTC	CASSLGRSTTYEQYF
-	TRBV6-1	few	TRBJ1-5	TGTGCCAGCCCAGGGAGAAGTGACAATCAGCCCCAGCATTTT	CASPGRSDNQPQHF
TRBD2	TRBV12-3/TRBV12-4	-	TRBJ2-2	TGTGCCAGCAGGCGGGAGCCCGGGGAGCTGTTTTTT	CASRREPGELFF
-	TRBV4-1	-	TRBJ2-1	TGCGCCAGCAGCCAAGTAAGGAAGGAGGAGCGGGGACAGTGGTACAATGAGCAGTTCTTC	CASSQVRKEERGQWYNEQFF
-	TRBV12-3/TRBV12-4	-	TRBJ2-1	TGTGCCAGCAGTACATGGGACCGATGGGATGAGCAGTTCTTC	CASSTWDRWDEQFF
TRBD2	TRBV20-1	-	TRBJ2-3	TGCAGTGCTAGCGGAGCGGGAGTAGATACGCAGTATTTT	CSASGAGVDTQYF
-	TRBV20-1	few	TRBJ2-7	TGCAGTGCTAGGCGAAAAAGATTCTACGAGCAGTACTTC	CSARRKRFYEQYF
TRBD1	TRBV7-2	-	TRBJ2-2	TGTGCCCTTAACCGACAGGGGGCCGGGGAGCTGTTTTTT	CALNRQGAGELFF
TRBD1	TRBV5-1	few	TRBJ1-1	TGCGCCAGCAGCCTGGACAGGGGAAGCACTGAAGCTTTCTTT	CASSLDRGSTEAFF